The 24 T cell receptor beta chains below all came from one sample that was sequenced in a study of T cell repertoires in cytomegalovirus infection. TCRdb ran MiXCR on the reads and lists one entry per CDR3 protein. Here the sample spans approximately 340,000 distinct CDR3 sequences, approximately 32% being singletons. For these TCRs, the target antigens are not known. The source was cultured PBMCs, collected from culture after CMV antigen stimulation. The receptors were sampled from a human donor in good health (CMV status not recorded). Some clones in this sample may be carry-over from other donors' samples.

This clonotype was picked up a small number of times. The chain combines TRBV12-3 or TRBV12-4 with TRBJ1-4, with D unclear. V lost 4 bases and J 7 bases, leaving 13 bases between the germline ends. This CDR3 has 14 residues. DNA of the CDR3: TGTGCCAGCAGTTCCCTCCAAGTCTCTGAAAAACTGTTTTTT. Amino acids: CASSSLQVSEKLFF.

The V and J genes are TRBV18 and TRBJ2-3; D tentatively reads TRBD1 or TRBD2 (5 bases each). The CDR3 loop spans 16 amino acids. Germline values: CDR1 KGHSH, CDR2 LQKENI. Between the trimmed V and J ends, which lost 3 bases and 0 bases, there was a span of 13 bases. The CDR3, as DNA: TGTGCCAGCTCACCGCAAGGGACGACTAGCACAGATACGCAGTATTTT. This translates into CASSPQGTTSTDTQYF.

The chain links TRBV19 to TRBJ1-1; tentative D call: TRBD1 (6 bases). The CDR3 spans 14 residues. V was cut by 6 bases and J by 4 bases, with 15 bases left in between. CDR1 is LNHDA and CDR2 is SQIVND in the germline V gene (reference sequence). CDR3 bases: TGTGCCAGTAGCTTTCAGGCGGACAGCACTGAAGCTTTCTTT. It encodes CASSFQADSTEAFF.

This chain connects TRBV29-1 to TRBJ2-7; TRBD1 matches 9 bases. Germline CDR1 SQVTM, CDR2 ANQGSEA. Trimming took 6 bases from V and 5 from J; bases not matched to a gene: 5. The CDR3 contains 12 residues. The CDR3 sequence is CSVRWDRDEQYF. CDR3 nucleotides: TGCAGCGTCCGTTGGGACAGGGACGAGCAGTACTTC.

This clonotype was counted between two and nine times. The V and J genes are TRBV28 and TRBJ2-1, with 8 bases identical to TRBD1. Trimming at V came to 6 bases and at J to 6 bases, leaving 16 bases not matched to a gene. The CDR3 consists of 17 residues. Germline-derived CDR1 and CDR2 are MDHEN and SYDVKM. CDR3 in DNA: TGTGCCAGCAGCCCCCCCGCAGGGGGCGGAAGCACCAATGAGCAGTTCTTC. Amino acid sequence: CASSPPAGGGSTNEQFF.

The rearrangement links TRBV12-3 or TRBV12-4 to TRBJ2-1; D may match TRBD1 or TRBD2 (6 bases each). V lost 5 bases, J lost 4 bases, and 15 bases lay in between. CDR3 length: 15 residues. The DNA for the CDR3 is TGTGCCAGCAGTGTATATCGGGGGCCGTACAATGAGCAGTTCTTC. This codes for CASSVYRGPYNEQFF.

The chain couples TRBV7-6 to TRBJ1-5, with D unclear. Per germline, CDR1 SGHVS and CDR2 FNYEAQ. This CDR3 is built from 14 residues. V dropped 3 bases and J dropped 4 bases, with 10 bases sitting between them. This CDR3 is CASSLSPLNQPQHF. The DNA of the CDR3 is TGTGCCAGCAGCTTGTCCCCATTGAATCAGCCCCAGCATTTT.

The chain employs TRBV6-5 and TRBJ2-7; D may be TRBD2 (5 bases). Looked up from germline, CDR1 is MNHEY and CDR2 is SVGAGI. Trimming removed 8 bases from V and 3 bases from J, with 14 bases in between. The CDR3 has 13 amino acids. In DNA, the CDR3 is TGTGCCAGCGCCCGGGGTTACGGCTACGAGCAGTACTTC. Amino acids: CASARGYGYEQYF.

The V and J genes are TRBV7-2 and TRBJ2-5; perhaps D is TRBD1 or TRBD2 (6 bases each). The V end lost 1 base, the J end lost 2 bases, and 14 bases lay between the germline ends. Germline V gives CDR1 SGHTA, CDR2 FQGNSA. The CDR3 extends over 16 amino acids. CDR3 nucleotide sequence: TGTGCCAGCAGCTTAGTGGGCAGGGGAGGACAAGAGACCCAGTACTTC. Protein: CASSLVGRGGQETQYF.

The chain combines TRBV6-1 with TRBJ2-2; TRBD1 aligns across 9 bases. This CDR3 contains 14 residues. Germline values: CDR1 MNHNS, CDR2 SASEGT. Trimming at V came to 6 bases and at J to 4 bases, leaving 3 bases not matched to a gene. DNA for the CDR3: TGTGCCAGCAGACAGGGGGCGAGCACCGGGGAGCTGTTTTTT. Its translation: CASRQGASTGELFF.

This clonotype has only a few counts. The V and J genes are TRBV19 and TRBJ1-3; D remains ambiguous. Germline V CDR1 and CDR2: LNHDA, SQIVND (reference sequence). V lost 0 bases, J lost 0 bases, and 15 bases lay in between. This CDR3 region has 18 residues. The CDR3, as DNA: TGTGCCAGTAGTATAGATCTTACTGGTCGGCTCTCTGGAAACACCATATATTTT. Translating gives CASSIDLTGRLSGNTIYF. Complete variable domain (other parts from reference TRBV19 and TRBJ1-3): DGGITQSPKYLFRKEGQNVTLSCEQNLNHDAMYWYRQDPGQGLRLIYYSQIVNDFQKGDIAEGYSVSREKKESFPLTVTSAQKNPTAFYLCASSIDLTGRLSGNTIYFGEGSWLTVV.

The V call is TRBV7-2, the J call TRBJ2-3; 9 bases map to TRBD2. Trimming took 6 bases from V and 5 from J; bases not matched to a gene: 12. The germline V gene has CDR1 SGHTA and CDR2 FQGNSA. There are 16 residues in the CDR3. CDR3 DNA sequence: TGTGCCAGCAGACCAGGGACTAGCACATGGGGAGATACGCAGTATTTT. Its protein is CASRPGTSTWGDTQYF.

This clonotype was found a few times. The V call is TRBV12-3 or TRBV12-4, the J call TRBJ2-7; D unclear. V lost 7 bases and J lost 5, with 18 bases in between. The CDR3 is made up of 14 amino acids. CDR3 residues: CASTMTLNQDEQYF. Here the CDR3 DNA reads TGTGCCAGCACCATGACCCTTAACCAGGACGAGCAGTACTTC.

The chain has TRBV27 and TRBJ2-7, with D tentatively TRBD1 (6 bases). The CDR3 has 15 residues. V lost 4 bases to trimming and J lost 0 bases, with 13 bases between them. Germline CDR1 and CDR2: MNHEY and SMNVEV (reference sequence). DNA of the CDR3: TGTGCCAGCAGTTCTGCGACAGGAAGCTCCTACGAGCAGTACTTC. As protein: CASSSATGSSYEQYF.

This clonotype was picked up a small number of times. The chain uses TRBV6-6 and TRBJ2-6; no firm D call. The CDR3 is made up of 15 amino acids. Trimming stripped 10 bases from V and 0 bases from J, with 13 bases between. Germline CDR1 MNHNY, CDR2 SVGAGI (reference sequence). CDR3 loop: CATSTEGSGANVLTF. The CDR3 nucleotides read TGTGCCACCTCCACGGAAGGCTCTGGGGCCAACGTCCTGACTTTC.

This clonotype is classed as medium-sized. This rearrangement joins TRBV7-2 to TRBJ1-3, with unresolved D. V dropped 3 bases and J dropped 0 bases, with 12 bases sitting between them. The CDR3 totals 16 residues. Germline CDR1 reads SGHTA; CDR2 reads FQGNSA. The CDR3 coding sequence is TGTGCCAGCAGCTTTAGTTCAAGTTCCTCTGGAAACACCATATATTTT. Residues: CASSFSSSSSGNTIYF.

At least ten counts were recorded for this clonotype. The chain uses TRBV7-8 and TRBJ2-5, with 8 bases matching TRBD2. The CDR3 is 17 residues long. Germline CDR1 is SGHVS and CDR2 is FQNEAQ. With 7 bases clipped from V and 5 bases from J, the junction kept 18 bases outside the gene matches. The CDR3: CASTSSLPGGAGETQYF. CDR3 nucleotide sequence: TGTGCCAGCACCTCTAGTCTTCCCGGGGGGGCTGGGGAGACCCAGTACTTC.

As DNA, the CDR3 is TGTGCCAGCAGCGCGGGACTTCAAGAGACCCAGTACTTC. Translating gives CASSAGLQETQYF. The J gene is TRBJ2-5, the V gene TRBV7-9, with D perhaps matching TRBD2 (6 bases). CDR1 is SEHNR and CDR2 is FQNEAQ in the germline V gene (reference sequence). The CDR3 covers 13 residues. V gave up 5 bases and J gave up 2 bases, with 9 bases separating them.

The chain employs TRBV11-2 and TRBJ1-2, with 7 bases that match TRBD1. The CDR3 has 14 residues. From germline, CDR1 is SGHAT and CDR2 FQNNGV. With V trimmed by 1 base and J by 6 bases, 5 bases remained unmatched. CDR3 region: CASSLGTGGDGYTF. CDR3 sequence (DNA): TGTGCCAGCAGCTTAGGGACAGGAGGGGATGGCTACACCTTC.

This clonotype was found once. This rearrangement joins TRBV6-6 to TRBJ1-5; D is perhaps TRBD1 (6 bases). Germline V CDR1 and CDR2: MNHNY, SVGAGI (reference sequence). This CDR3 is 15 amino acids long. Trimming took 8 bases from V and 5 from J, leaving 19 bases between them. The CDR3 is CASVSSGNRDQPQHF. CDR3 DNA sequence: TGTGCCAGCGTTAGTTCCGGAAACAGGGATCAGCCCCAGCATTTT.

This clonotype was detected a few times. The CDR3 spells CASRDGQPVTNYGYTF. DNA for the CDR3: TGCGCCAGCAGGGATGGACAGCCCGTAACTAACTATGGCTACACCTTC. The chain is built from TRBV5-1 and TRBJ1-2; tentatively, D is TRBD1 (6 bases). CDR1 SGHRS and CDR2 YFSETQ come from the germline V gene. The V gene lost 5 bases and the J gene lost 0 bases, with 17 bases spanning the gap. This CDR3 has 16 amino acids.

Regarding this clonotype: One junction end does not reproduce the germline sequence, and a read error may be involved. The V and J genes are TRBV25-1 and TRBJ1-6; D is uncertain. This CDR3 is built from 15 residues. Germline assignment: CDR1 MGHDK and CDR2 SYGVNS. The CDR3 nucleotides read TGTGCCAGCAGTGAAACCTTATTTGACAATTCACCCCCCCACTTT. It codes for CASSETLFDNSPPHF.

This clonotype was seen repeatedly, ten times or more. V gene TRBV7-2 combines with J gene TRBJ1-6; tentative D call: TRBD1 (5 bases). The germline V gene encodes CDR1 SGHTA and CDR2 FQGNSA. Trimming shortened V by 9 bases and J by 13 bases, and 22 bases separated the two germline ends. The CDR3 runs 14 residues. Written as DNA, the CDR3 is TGTGCCAGTTCGACGGGACGGAGCCCCCTCCCCCTCCACTTT. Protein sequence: CASSTGRSPLPLHF.

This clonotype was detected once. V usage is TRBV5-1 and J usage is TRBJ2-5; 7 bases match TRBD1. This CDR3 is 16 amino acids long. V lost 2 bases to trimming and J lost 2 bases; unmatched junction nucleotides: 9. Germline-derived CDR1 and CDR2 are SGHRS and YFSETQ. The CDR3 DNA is TGCGCCAGCAGCTTAGGCCACACAGGGGAACAAGAGACCCAGTACTTC. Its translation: CASSLGHTGEQETQYF.